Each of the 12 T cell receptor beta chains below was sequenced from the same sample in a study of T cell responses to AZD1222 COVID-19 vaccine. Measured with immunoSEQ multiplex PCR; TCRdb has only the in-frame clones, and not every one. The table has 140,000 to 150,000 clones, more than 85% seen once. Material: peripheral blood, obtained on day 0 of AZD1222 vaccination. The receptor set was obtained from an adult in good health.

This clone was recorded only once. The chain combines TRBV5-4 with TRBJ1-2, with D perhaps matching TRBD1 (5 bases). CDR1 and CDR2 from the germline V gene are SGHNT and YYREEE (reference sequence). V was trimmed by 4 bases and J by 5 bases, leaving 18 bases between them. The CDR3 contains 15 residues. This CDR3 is CASSTRSGLGYGYTF. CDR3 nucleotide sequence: TGTGCCAGCAGCACGCGGTCGGGACTAGGATATGGCTACACCTTC.

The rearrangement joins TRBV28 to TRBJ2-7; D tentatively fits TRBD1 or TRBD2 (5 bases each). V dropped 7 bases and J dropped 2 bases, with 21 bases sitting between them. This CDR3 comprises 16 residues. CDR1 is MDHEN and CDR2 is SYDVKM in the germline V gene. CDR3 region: CASTQAAGWIAYEQYF. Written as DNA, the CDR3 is TGTGCCAGCACTCAAGCGGCAGGGTGGATAGCCTACGAGCAGTACTTC.

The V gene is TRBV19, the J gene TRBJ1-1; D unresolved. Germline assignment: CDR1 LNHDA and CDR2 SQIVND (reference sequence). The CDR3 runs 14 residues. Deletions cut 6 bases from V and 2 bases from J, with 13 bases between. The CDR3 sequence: CASRPFRVNTEAFF. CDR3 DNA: TGTGCCAGTAGGCCCTTTAGGGTCAACACTGAAGCTTTCTTT.

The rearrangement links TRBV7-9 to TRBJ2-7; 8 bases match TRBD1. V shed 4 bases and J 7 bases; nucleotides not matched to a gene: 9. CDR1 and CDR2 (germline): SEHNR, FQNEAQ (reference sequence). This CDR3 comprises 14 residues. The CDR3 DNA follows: TGTGCCAGCAGCTCACCGGGACAGGACCTAGAGCAGTACTTC. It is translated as CASSSPGQDLEQYF.

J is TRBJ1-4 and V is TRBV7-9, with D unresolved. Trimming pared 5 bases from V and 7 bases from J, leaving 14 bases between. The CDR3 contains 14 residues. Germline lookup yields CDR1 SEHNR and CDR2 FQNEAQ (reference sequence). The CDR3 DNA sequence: TGTGCCAGCAGCAATGGACTAATCAGTGAAAAACTGTTTTTT. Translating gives CASSNGLISEKLFF.

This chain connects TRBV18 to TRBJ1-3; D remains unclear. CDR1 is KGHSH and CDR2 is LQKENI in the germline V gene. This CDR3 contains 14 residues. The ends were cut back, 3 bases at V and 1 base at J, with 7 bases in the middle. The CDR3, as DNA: TGTGCCAGCTCACCGCGTGTATCTGGAAACACCATATATTTT. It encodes CASSPRVSGNTIYF. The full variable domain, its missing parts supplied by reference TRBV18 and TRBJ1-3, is NAGVMQNPRHLVRRRGQEARLRCSPMKGHSHVYWYRQLPEEGLKFMVYLQKENIIDESGMPKERFSAEFPKEGPSILRIQQVVRGDSAAYFCASSPRVSGNTIYFGEGSWLTVV.

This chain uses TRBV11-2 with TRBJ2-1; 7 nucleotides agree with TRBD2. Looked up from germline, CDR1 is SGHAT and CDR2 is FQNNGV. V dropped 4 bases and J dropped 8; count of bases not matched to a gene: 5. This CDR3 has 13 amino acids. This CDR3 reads CASSSPGRDEQFF. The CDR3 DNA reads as TGTGCCAGCAGCTCCCCAGGGAGGGATGAGCAGTTCTTC.

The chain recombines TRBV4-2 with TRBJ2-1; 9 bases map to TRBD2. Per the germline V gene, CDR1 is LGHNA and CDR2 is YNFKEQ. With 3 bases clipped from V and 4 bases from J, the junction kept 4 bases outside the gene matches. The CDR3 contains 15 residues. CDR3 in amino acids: CASSQRGGPYNEQFF. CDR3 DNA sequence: TGTGCCAGCAGCCAGCGGGGGGGCCCATACAATGAGCAGTTCTTC.

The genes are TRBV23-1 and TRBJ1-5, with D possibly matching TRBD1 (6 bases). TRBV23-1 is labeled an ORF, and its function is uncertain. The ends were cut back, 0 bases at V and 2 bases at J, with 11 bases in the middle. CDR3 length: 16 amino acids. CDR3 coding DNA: TGCGCCAGCAGTCAATCGGAGGGGGGCTGCAATCAGCCCCAGCATTTT. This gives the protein CASSQSEGGCNQPQHF.

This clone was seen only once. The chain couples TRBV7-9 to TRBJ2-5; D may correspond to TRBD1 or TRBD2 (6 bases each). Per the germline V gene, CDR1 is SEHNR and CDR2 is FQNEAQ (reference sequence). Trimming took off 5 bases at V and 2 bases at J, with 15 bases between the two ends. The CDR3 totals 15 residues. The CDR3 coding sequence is TGTGCCAGCAGCCCGCGAGGGGGGAGACAAGAGACCCAGTACTTC. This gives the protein CASSPRGGRQETQYF.

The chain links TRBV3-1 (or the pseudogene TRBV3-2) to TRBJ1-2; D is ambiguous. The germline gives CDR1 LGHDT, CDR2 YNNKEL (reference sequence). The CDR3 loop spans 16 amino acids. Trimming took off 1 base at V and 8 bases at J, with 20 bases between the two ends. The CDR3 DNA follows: TGTGCCAGCAGCCAAGGGTTCGGCATAGAGGCGGGAGGCTACACCTTC. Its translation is CASSQGFGIEAGGYTF.

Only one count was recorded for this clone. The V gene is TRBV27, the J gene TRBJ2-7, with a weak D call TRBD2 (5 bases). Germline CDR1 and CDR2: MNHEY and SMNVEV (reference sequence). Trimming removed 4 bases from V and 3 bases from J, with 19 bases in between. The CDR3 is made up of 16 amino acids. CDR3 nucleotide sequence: TGTGCCAGCAGTTCCACACTCGAGGGCTGGAGCTACGAGCAGTACTTC. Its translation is CASSSTLEGWSYEQYF.